The 6 T cell receptor beta chains listed next were all sequenced from one sample in a study of blood T cell repertoires in COVID-19. Some clones are missing from TCRdb's copy, which holds only in-frame ones; the method was immunoSEQ multiplex PCR. In the table there are some 200,000 clones, about three quarters of which are singletons. Material for sequencing was peripheral blood. These receptors all stem from a woman in her forties or fifties with active or convalescent COVID-19.

The J gene is TRBJ2-5, the V gene TRBV5-1, with 11 bases matching TRBD1. The CDR3 sequence is 15 residues long. V gave up 2 bases and J gave up 2 bases; unmatched junction bases: 2. Germline V gene sequence: CDR1 SGHRS, CDR2 YFSETQ. The CDR3, as DNA: TGCGCCAGCAGCTTTGGGGACAGGGGGCAAGAGACCCAGTACTTC. It encodes CASSFGDRGQETQYF. The full variable domain, completed using reference TRBV5-1 and TRBJ2-5, is KAGVTQTPRYLIKTRGQQVTLSCSPISGHRSVSWYQQTPGQGLQFLFEYFSETQRNKGNFPGRFSGRQFSNSRSEMNVSTLELGDSALYLCASSFGDRGQETQYFGPGTRLLVL.

The CDR3 protein is CATSDGGQGQETQYF. Written as DNA, the CDR3 is TGTGCCACCAGTGATGGAGGACAGGGCCAAGAGACCCAGTACTTC. This chain uses TRBV24-1 with TRBJ2-5; 8 positions match TRBD1. V lost 3 bases, J lost 1 base, and 3 bases stayed unmatched. This CDR3 has 15 amino acids. CDR1 and CDR2 from the germline V gene are KGHDR and SFDVKD.

This chain links TRBV15 with TRBJ2-1; no clear D gene. V was shortened by 0 bases and J by 0 bases, with 9 bases between the two germline ends. Per the germline V gene, CDR1 is LNHNV and CDR2 is YYDKDF (reference sequence). The CDR3 runs 16 residues. CDR3 in amino acids: CATSREPGGSYNEQFF. The CDR3 DNA reads TGTGCCACCAGCAGAGAGCCTGGCGGCTCCTACAATGAGCAGTTCTTC.

The genes are TRBV11-2 and TRBJ2-3, with 11 bases fitting TRBD2. The CDR3 is 17 residues long. With 6 bases clipped from V and 0 bases from J, the junction kept 8 bases outside the gene matches. Germline-derived CDR1 and CDR2 are SGHAT and FQNNGV. CDR3 DNA: TGTGCCAGCAGTTATAGCGGGGGGGCGACAAGCACAGATACGCAGTATTTT. Its translation: CASSYSGGATSTDTQYF.

The V and J genes are TRBV6-2 or TRBV6-3 and TRBJ1-2, with D hard to call. Germline CDR1 reads MNHEY; CDR2 reads SVGEGT. The CDR3 totals 15 residues. Trimming left V 2 bases short and J 4 bases short, with 14 bases between. This CDR3 is CASSYAVAVTYGYTF. The CDR3 nucleotides are TGTGCCAGCAGTTACGCGGTAGCAGTGACCTATGGCTACACCTTC.

This clone has at least ten counts. This CDR3 reads CASSTTGGRNTEAFF. CDR3 bases: TGTGCCAGTAGTACCACAGGGGGGCGGAACACTGAAGCTTTCTTT. The chain employs TRBV19 and TRBJ1-1; 8 nucleotides agree with TRBD1. Trimming removed 4 bases from V and 1 base from J; junction bases left unmatched: 5. In germline, CDR1 is LNHDA, CDR2 SQIVND (reference sequence). This CDR3 is 15 amino acids long. The full variable domain, completed using reference TRBV19 and TRBJ1-1, is DGGITQSPKYLFRKEGQNVTLSCEQNLNHDAMYWYRQDPGQGLRLIYYSQIVNDFQKGDIAEGYSVSREKKESFPLTVTSAQKNPTAFYLCASSTTGGRNTEAFFGQGTRLTVV.